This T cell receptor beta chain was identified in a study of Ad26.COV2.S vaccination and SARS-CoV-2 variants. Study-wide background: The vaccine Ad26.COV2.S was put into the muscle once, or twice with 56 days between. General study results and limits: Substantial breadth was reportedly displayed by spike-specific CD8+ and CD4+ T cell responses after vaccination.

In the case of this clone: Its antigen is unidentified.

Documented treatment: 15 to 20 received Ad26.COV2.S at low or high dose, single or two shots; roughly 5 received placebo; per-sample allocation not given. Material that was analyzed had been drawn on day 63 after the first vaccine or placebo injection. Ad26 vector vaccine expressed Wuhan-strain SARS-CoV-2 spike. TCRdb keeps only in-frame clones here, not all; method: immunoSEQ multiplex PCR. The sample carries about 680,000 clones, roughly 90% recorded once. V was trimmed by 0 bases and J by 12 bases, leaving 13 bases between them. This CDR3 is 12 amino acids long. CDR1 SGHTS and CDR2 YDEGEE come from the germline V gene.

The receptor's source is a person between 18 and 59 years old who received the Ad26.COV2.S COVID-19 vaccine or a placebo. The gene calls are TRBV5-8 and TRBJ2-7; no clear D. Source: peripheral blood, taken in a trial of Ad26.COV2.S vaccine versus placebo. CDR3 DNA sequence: TGTGCCAGCAGCTTGGACCCTACAGCATCGTACTTC. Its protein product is CASSLDPTASYF.